The 18 T cell receptor beta chains presented below share a single source sample, sequenced in a study of low-dose radiotherapy and immunotherapy resistance in tumors. First-strand cDNA relied on TRAV- and TRBV-specific primers spanning alpha and beta chains. TCRs were amplified for 15 to 20 PCR cycles with a constant-region primer and V-primer adapter. MiXCR, run by TCRdb on the reads, gives a single entry per CDR3 protein. This sample has over 14,000 distinct CDR3 sequences; approximately 50% occur once, and the top ten carry about 4%. The receptor source for this set is a human donor with advanced metastatic prostate, ovarian, gallbladder or colorectal cancer (not recorded which). This table probably holds off-target reads from a library built for another chain.

The chain is built from TRBV20-1 and TRBJ2-2; possible D gene TRBD2, 6 bases. CDR3 length: 13 residues. The V gene lost 6 bases and the J gene lost 7 bases, with 15 bases spanning the gap. Germline V gene sequence: CDR1 DFQATT, CDR2 SNEGSKA (reference sequence). For the CDR3, the DNA is TGCAGTGCGCCGGACTACCTTAGCGGGGAGCTGTTTTTT. Translating it yields CSAPDYLSGELFF.

The chain has TRBV29-1 and TRBJ2-5; possibly TRBD1 for D (6 bases). Trimming took 1 base from V and 3 from J, leaving 12 bases between them. Looked up from germline, CDR1 is SQVTM and CDR2 is ANQGSEA. The CDR3 has 14 residues. The CDR3, as DNA: TGCAGCGTTGAAGTAGGGACAAGTAAAGAGACCCAGTACTTC. This encodes CSVEVGTSKETQYF.

This clonotype has more than one count but fewer than ten. The chain has TRBV28 and TRBJ1-2, with D uncertain. V shed 0 bases and J shed 1 base, with 9 bases lying between them. Germline lookup yields CDR1 MDHEN and CDR2 SYDVKM. The CDR3 is 15 amino acids. The DNA for the CDR3 is TGTGCCAGCAGTTTATGGAGCCCGTATAACTATGGCTACACCTTC. It yields the protein CASSLWSPYNYGYTF.

The V gene is TRBV5-1, the J gene TRBJ2-7; D perhaps matches TRBD2 (5 bases). CDR3 size: 16 residues. CDR1 SGHRS and CDR2 YFSETQ come from the germline V gene. V was cut by 2 bases and J by 3 bases, with 18 bases left in between. CDR3 sequence reads: CASSFTPDSSDYEQYF. The CDR3 nucleotides are TGCGCCAGCAGCTTTACACCGGACTCCTCTGACTACGAGCAGTACTTC.

This clonotype was observed a single time. V gene TRBV12-3 or TRBV12-4 combines with J gene TRBJ2-1; 8 bases are shared with TRBD1. J gave up 10 bases and V 4 bases, and 9 bases lay outside the gene matches. The CDR3 runs 14 residues. CDR3 residues: CASSSRTGFDEQFF. The CDR3, as DNA: TGTGCCAGCAGTTCACGGACAGGGTTTGACGAGCAGTTCTTC.

The V gene is TRBV10-2, the J gene TRBJ1-1; D is uncertain. The CDR3 has 14 residues. Germline V gene data show CDR1 as WSHSY and CDR2 as SAAADI. Trimming took 5 bases from V and 0 from J, leaving 10 bases between them. The CDR3 here is CASSPGSMNTEAFF. The CDR3 region has the DNA TGCGCCAGCAGTCCGGGAAGCATGAACACTGAAGCTTTCTTT.

In its sample, this clonotype was seen a few times. The DNA of the CDR3 is TGTGCCAGCAGTTTGGTGGCCGGGGGCGTAAAGGCTTTCTTT. Translation: CASSLVAGGVKAFF. The chain recombines TRBV12-3 or TRBV12-4 with TRBJ1-1; weak D call: TRBD1 (6 bases). This CDR3 contains 14 residues. Between the trimmed V and J ends, which lost 3 bases and 11 bases, there was a span of 19 bases.

This clonotype came up a few times. The V gene is TRBV6-2 or TRBV6-3, the J gene TRBJ1-1, with unresolved D. Deletions cut 6 bases from V and 0 bases from J, with 11 bases between. CDR3 length equals 14 residues. Germline CDR1 is MNHEY and CDR2 is SVGEGT. This chain's CDR3 is CASRNDPMNTEAFF. The CDR3 bases are TGTGCCAGCAGAAATGACCCGATGAACACTGAAGCTTTCTTT.

Only one count was recorded for this clonotype. This chain links TRBV5-1 with TRBJ2-3; 7 bases map to TRBD1. This CDR3 has 13 residues. CDR1 SGHRS and CDR2 YFSETQ come from the germline V gene. V was pared by 4 bases and J by 4 bases, with 3 bases of the junction left unmatched. CDR3: CASSLGGADTQYF. CDR3 nucleotide sequence: TGCGCCAGCAGCCTAGGGGGCGCAGATACGCAGTATTTT.

V is TRBV10-3 and J is TRBJ2-7; 11 bases are shared with TRBD1. This CDR3 is built from 15 residues. Losses at the gene ends were 3 bases for V and 4 bases for J; bases not matched to a gene: 5. Germline values: CDR1 ENHRY, CDR2 SYGVKD. The CDR3 region is CAISDRTGGGYEQYF. The CDR3 DNA reads TGTGCCATCAGTGACAGGACAGGGGGCGGGTACGAGCAGTACTTC.

V gene TRBV24-1 combines with J gene TRBJ2-3, with D possibly called TRBD1 or TRBD2 (5 bases each). V lost 4 bases and J 2 bases, leaving 15 bases between the germline ends. The CDR3 is 16 amino acids. From germline, CDR1 is KGHDR and CDR2 SFDVKD. CDR3 sequence: CATSESGTNYTDTQYF. The CDR3 nucleotides read TGTGCCACCAGTGAATCCGGGACCAATTACACAGATACGCAGTATTTT.

CDR3 amino acids: CASSVVNLVSYNEQFF. CDR3 bases: TGCGCCAGCAGTGTGGTTAACCTTGTCTCCTACAATGAGCAGTTCTTC. The chain links TRBV4-1 to TRBJ2-1, with D uncertain. CDR3 length equals 16 residues. Trimming took off 6 bases at V and 0 bases at J, with 15 bases between the two ends. Germline assignment: CDR1 MGHRA and CDR2 YSYEKL.

By frequency in the sample, this clonotype is medium-sized. This chain uses TRBV12-3 or TRBV12-4 with TRBJ1-1, with D possibly matching TRBD1 (5 bases). The V end was cut by 3 bases, the J end by 6 bases, with 11 bases between. The CDR3 is made up of 13 amino acids. The chain's CDR3 is CASSLEGSAEAFF. For the CDR3, the DNA is TGTGCCAGCAGTTTGGAGGGGTCCGCTGAAGCTTTCTTT.

This clonotype was seen more than once but under ten times. The V and J genes are TRBV3-1 and TRBJ1-3, with D unclear. V was shortened by 0 bases and J by 0 bases, with 18 bases between the two germline ends. Germline values: CDR1 LGHDT, CDR2 YNNKEL (reference sequence). The CDR3 spans 19 residues. Here the CDR3 reads CASSQDNIMGSSSGNTIYF. DNA of the CDR3: TGTGCCAGCAGCCAAGATAATATCATGGGGTCGTCCTCTGGAAACACCATATATTTT.

CDR3 nucleotide sequence: TGTGCCTGGAGTGTATGGCTAGCGGGAGTAGCATCCTACAATGAGCAGTTCTTC. It codes for CAWSVWLAGVASYNEQFF. The chain joins TRBV30 to TRBJ2-1; 10 bases fit TRBD2. The trim removed 0 bases at V and 1 base at J, leaving 9 bases unmatched. CDR1 and CDR2 from the germline V gene are GTSNPN and SVGIG (reference sequence). The CDR3 extends over 18 amino acids.

This clonotype was found a few times. The chain uses TRBV12-3 or TRBV12-4 and TRBJ2-7, with a tentative D call TRBD2 (5 bases). Trimming took 7 bases from V and 2 from J, leaving 12 bases between them. The CDR3 is made up of 13 amino acids. CDR3 sequence reads: CASTFGVTYEQYF. CDR3 nucleotides: TGTGCCAGCACCTTCGGGGTAACCTACGAGCAGTACTTC.

The chain combines TRBV14 with TRBJ1-6, with D tentatively TRBD1 (6 bases). This CDR3 has 15 amino acids. The V gene lost 5 bases and the J gene lost 8 bases, with 16 bases spanning the gap. The germline CDR1 and CDR2 sequences are SGHDN and FVKESK. The CDR3 DNA reads TGTGCCAGCAGCGTACAGGGACGCGGGTATTCACCCCTCCACTTT. It codes for CASSVQGRGYSPLHF.

The table lists this clonotype with a few counts. The CDR3 coding sequence is TGTGCCAGCAGCGAGGGGGCGGAGAACATTCAGTACTTC. It translates to CASSEGAENIQYF. The chain combines TRBV12-3 or TRBV12-4 with TRBJ2-4; 7 nucleotides match TRBD1. The V and J ends lost 6 bases and 7 bases, in that order; junction bases with no gene match: 6. The CDR3 is 13 amino acids.